The next 20 T cell receptor beta chains were all read from a single sample in a study of OX40 agonist ivuxolimab in advanced cancers. Sequencing used immunoSEQ multiplex PCR; TCRdb keeps in-frame clones, though not all of them. This table has roughly 62,000 clones, about 85% appearing once. The material sequenced was CD4+ or CD8+ T cells sorted from blood, taken in a trial of the OX40 agonist ivuxolimab. The receptors were gathered from an adult with an advanced solid tumor such as melanoma, head and neck, liver or kidney cancer.

The chain combines TRBV9 with TRBJ2-7; 10 bases align to TRBD1. The germline gives CDR1 SGDLS, CDR2 YYNGEE. The junction had 13 bases not matched to a gene; V was cut back by 4 bases and J by 9 bases. The CDR3 runs to 15 residues. In DNA form, the CDR3 reads TGTGCCAGCAGCCCAGGGACAGGGGTAAATGTGGGGCAGTACTTC. It codes for CASSPGTGVNVGQYF. Full variable domain (remainder filled in from reference TRBV9 and TRBJ2-7): DSGVTQTPKHLITATGQRVTLRCSPRSGDLSVYWYQQSLDQGLQFLIQYYNGEERAKGNILERFSAQQFPDLHSELNLSSLELGDSALYFCASSPGTGVNVGQYFGPGTRLTVT.

This chain connects TRBV5-4 to TRBJ2-2; the D gene is possibly TRBD2 (6 bases). Germline loops: CDR1 SGHNT, CDR2 YYREEE (reference sequence). The CDR3 consists of 15 residues. The V end was cut by 2 bases, the J end by 5 bases, with 13 bases between. The CDR3 is CASSLTRGKTGELFF. The CDR3 DNA is TGTGCCAGCAGCTTAACCCGGGGGAAGACCGGGGAGCTGTTTTTT. Complete variable domain (other parts from reference TRBV5-4 and TRBJ2-2): ETGVTQSPTHLIKTRGQQVTLRCSSQSGHNTVSWYQQALGQGPQFIFQYYREEENGRGNFPPRFSGLQFPNYSSELNVNALELDDSALYLCASSLTRGKTGELFFGEGSRLTVL.

CDR3 in DNA: TGTGCCAGCAGCTTAAACTGGAATGAGCAGTTCTTC. Translation: CASSLNWNEQFF. The chain couples TRBV7-9 to TRBJ2-1, with no clear D. Trimming left V 2 bases short and J 7 bases short, with 6 bases between. From germline, CDR1 is SEHNR and CDR2 FQNEAQ (reference sequence). This CDR3 region has 12 residues.

The V call is TRBV7-9, the J call TRBJ1-2, with a weak D call TRBD1 (6 bases). The CDR3 runs to 14 residues. V lost 5 bases and J 5 bases, leaving 15 bases between the germline ends. The germline V gene encodes CDR1 SEHNR and CDR2 FQNEAQ (reference sequence). The CDR3 DNA reads as TGTGCCAGCAGCGGGAGTCAGGGGAGGTATGGCTACACCTTC. This sequence encodes CASSGSQGRYGYTF.

The gene calls are TRBV6-1 and TRBJ1-4; no definite D call. V lost 5 bases to trimming and J lost 3 bases, with 13 bases between them. The CDR3 length is 15 residues. Germline V gene data show CDR1 as MNHNS and CDR2 as SASEGT. The CDR3 spells CASSPRRGSNEKLFF. DNA of the CDR3: TGTGCCAGCAGTCCAAGGAGAGGATCTAATGAAAAACTGTTTTTT.

CDR3 residues: CATSRDYGHRVGGYTF. The DNA for the CDR3 is TGTGCCACCAGCAGAGATTATGGCCACAGGGTGGGTGGCTACACCTTC. V usage is TRBV15 and J usage is TRBJ1-2, with D perhaps TRBD1 (6 bases). Trimming took off 0 bases at V and 7 bases at J, with 18 bases between the two ends. Germline V lookup: CDR1 LNHNV, CDR2 YYDKDF (reference sequence). There are 16 residues in the CDR3.

Worth noting for this clone: Other DNA sequences in this sample translate to the same CDR3. The gene calls are TRBV2 and TRBJ2-7; TRBD2 matches 11 bases. This CDR3 is 16 amino acids long. Looked up from germline, CDR1 is SNHLY and CDR2 is FYNNEI. V shed 8 bases and J 2 bases; nucleotides not matched to a gene: 11. CDR3 in DNA: TGTGCCAGCTCCGAGGGGCTTAGCGGGGGGGCCTACGAGCAGTACTTC. Residues: CASSEGLSGGAYEQYF.

This clone was detected once. The V and J genes are TRBV5-4 and TRBJ2-5, with D unclear. Trimming took off 1 base at V and 1 base at J, with 5 bases between the two ends. The V gene's germline CDR1 is SGHNT and CDR2 YYREEE (reference sequence). This CDR3 has 13 residues. The CDR3 DNA follows: TGTGCCAGCAGCTTGTGGAGCCAAGAGACCCAGTACTTC. This translates into CASSLWSQETQYF.

CDR3 sequence: CASSLLDYNEQFF. DNA for the CDR3: TGTGCCAGCAGCTTGTTAGACTACAATGAGCAGTTCTTC. This sequence joins TRBV5-5 and TRBJ2-1; no firm D call. This CDR3 contains 13 residues. The V and J ends lost 1 base and 3 bases respectively, with 5 bases between them. The germline gives CDR1 SGHKS, CDR2 YYEKEE (reference sequence).

CDR3 loop: CAISEGDNYNEKLFF. The CDR3 DNA is TGTGCCATCAGTGAGGGGGACAACTATAATGAAAAACTGTTTTTT. V is TRBV10-3 and J is TRBJ1-4, with D tentatively TRBD1 (6 bases). The CDR3 runs 15 residues. Germline loops: CDR1 ENHRY, CDR2 SYGVKD. Trimming removed 2 bases at V and 4 bases at J, with 11 bases between.

This clone was found a few times. The V and J genes are TRBV10-1 and TRBJ1-1; no reliable D call. Trimming stripped 3 bases from V and 3 bases from J, with 5 bases between. The germline V gene has CDR1 WNHNN and CDR2 SYGVQD (reference sequence). The CDR3 runs to 12 residues. CDR3 coding DNA: TGCGCCAGCAGTGATGGTGACACTGAAGCTTTCTTT. This codes for CASSDGDTEAFF.

This clone appeared a few times. V gene TRBV5-8 combines with J gene TRBJ1-2; D is unresolved. CDR3 size: 11 residues. Per the germline V gene, CDR1 is SGHTS and CDR2 is YDEGEE. The V end lost 1 base, the J end lost 10 bases, and 8 bases lay between the germline ends. Written as DNA, the CDR3 is TGTGCCAGCAGCTTGCCGCGGGTCTACACCTTC. This translates into CASSLPRVYTF. The full variable domain, completed using reference TRBV5-8 and TRBJ1-2, is EAGVTQSPTHLIKTRGQQATLRCSPISGHTSVYWYQQALGLGLQFLLWYDEGEERNRGNFPPRFSGRQFPNYSSELNVNALELEDSALYLCASSLPRVYTFGSGTRLTVV.

The chain has TRBV30 and TRBJ2-5; 7 nucleotides line up with TRBD2. The J call could be wrong; TRBJ2-7 is a better fit for the DNA end. CDR1 GTSNPN and CDR2 SVGIG come from the germline V gene (reference sequence). CDR3 size: 13 residues. CDR3 nucleotides: TGTGCCTGGAGTAACCAGGGAGGGTACGAGCAGTACTTC. Its translation: CAWSNQGGYEQYF.

The rearrangement joins TRBV5-1 to TRBJ2-7; weak D call: TRBD1 (6 bases). The CDR3 runs 14 residues. Trimming stripped 4 bases from V and 0 bases from J, with 11 bases between. Germline CDR1 is SGHRS and CDR2 is YFSETQ. The CDR3 loop reads CASSVTGSSYEQYF. The DNA of the CDR3 is TGCGCCAGCAGCGTAACAGGGAGCTCCTACGAGCAGTACTTC.

The chain is built from TRBV7-9 and TRBJ1-1; perhaps TRBD1 as D (5 bases). The V gene's germline CDR1 is SEHNR and CDR2 FQNEAQ (reference sequence). The CDR3 has 16 amino acids. V was trimmed by 5 bases and J by 0 bases, leaving 16 bases between them. The CDR3 reads CASSPRGGGMNTEAFF. CDR3 nucleotide sequence: TGTGCCAGCAGCCCGCGGGGCGGCGGGATGAACACTGAAGCTTTCTTT.

This clone was picked up one time. This chain joins TRBV5-1 and TRBJ1-3; D remains unclear. CDR3 length equals 13 residues. The ends were cut back, 0 bases at V and 4 bases at J, with 5 bases in the middle. Germline assignment: CDR1 SGHRS and CDR2 YFSETQ. The DNA of the CDR3 is TGCGCCAGCAGCTTGGGGTCAGGAAACACCATATATTTT. Protein: CASSLGSGNTIYF. Full variable domain (missing parts from reference TRBV5-1 and TRBJ1-3): KAGVTQTPRYLIKTRGQQVTLSCSPISGHRSVSWYQQTPGQGLQFLFEYFSETQRNKGNFPGRFSGRQFSNSRSEMNVSTLELGDSALYLCASSLGSGNTIYFGEGSWLTVV.

The chain employs TRBV19 and TRBJ2-7; possible D gene TRBD2, 5 bases. V was pared by 1 base and J by 1 base, with 11 bases between. In germline, CDR1 is LNHDA, CDR2 SQIVND (reference sequence). This CDR3 has 15 residues. The CDR3 reads CASSIGGFRSYEQYF. The CDR3 DNA reads TGTGCCAGTAGTATAGGCGGGTTCCGATCCTACGAGCAGTACTTC.

The chain is built from TRBV5-1 and TRBJ2-6; D might be TRBD1 (5 bases). The V gene lost 5 bases and the J gene lost 0 bases, with 18 bases spanning the gap. The CDR3 covers 18 residues. CDR1 and CDR2 from the germline V gene are SGHRS and YFSETQ. CDR3 DNA: TGCGCCAGCAGTTCGCCACAATATCAGGGCTCTGGGGCCAACGTCCTGACTTTC. The encoded protein is CASSSPQYQGSGANVLTF. Using reference TRBV5-1 and TRBJ2-6 for the parts outside the CDR3, the full variable domain is KAGVTQTPRYLIKTRGQQVTLSCSPISGHRSVSWYQQTPGQGLQFLFEYFSETQRNKGNFPGRFSGRQFSNSRSEMNVSTLELGDSALYLCASSSPQYQGSGANVLTFGAGSRLTVL.

This clone has only one observation. The chain has TRBV19 and TRBJ2-7, with TRBD1 identical over 8 bases. Germline-derived CDR1 and CDR2 are LNHDA and SQIVND (reference sequence). V lost 5 bases to trimming and J lost 0 bases; unmatched junction nucleotides: 6. The length of the CDR3 is 15 residues. The CDR3 DNA reads TGTGCCAGTAGTTTACAGGGGGGATTCTCCTACGAGCAGTACTTC. Translated, it gives CASSLQGGFSYEQYF.

This chain connects TRBV9 to TRBJ1-6; D is unresolved. The CDR3 is 15 amino acids. Germline CDR1 SGDLS, CDR2 YYNGEE. Trimming took off 2 bases at V and 7 bases at J, with 13 bases between the two ends. The CDR3 spells CASSVDEGSNSPLHF. The CDR3, as DNA: TGTGCCAGCAGCGTCGATGAGGGAAGCAATTCACCCCTCCACTTT.